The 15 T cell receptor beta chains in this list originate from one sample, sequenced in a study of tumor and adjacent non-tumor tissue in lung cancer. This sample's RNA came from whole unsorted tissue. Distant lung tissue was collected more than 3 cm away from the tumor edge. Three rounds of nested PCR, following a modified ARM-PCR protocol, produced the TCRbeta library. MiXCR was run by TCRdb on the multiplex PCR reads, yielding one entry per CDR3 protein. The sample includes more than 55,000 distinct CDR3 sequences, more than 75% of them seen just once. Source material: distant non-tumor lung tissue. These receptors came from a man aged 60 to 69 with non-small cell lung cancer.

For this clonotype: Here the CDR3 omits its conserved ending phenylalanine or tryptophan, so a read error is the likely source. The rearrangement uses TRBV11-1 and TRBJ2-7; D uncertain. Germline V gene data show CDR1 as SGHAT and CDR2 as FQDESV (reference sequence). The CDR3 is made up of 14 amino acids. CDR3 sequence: CASGLMGWNYEQYI. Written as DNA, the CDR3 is TGTGCCAGCGGCTTAATGGGATGGAACTACGAGCAGTACATC.

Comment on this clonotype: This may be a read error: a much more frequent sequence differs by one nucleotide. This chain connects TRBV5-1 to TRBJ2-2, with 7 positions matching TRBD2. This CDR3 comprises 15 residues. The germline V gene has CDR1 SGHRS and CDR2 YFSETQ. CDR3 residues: CASSWGTTNTGELSF. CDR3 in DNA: TGCGCCAGCAGCTGGGGGACTACAAACACCGGGGAGCTGTCTTTT.

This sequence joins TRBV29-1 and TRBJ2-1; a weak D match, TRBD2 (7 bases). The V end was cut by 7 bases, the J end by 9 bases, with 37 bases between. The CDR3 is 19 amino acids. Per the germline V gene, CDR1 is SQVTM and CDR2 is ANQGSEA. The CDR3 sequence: CSDWGGRGSPPSRSSEQFF. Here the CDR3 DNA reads TGCAGCGACTGGGGGGGGCGCGGGAGCCCGCCATCGAGGAGCAGTGAGCAGTTCTTC.

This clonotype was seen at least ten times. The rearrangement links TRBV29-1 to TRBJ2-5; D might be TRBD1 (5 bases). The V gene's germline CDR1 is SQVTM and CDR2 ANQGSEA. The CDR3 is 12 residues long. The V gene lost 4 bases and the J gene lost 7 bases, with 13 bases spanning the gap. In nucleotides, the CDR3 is TGCAGCGTTGGGACCGAGCAGGGGACCCAGTACTTC. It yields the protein CSVGTEQGTQYF.

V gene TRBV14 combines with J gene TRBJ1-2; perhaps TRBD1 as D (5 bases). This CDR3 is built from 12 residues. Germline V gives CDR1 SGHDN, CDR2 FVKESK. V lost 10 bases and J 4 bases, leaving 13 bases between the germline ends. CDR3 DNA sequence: TGTGCCAACGGTAACGGGGCCTATGGCTACACCTTC. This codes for CANGNGAYGYTF.

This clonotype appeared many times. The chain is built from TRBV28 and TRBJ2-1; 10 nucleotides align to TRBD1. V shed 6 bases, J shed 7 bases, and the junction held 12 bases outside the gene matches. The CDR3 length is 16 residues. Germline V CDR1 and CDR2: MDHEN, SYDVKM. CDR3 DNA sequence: TGTGCCAGCAGCCCAAACGCCGGGACAGGGGCTAATGAGCAGTTCTTC. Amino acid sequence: CASSPNAGTGANEQFF.

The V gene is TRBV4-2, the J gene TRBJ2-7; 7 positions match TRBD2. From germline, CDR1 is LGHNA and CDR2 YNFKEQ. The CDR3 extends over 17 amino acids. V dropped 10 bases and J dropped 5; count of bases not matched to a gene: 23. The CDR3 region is CANSPGAGSLLENEQYF. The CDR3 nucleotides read TGTGCCAACAGTCCCGGAGCGGGGAGCCTACTGGAAAACGAGCAGTACTTC.

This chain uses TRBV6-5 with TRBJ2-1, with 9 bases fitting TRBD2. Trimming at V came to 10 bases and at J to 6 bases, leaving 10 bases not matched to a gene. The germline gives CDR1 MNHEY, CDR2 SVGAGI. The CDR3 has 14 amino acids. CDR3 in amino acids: CANRGSGRSNEQFF. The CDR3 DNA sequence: TGTGCCAACAGGGGCAGCGGGAGGAGCAATGAGCAGTTCTTC.

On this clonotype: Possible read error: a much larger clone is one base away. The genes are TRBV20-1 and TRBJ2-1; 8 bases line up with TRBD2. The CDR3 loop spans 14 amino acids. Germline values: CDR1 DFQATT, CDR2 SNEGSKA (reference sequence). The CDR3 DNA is TGCAGTGCTGGTAGCGGGACTACCTACAATGAGCAGTCCTTC. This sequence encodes CSAGSGTTYNEQSF.

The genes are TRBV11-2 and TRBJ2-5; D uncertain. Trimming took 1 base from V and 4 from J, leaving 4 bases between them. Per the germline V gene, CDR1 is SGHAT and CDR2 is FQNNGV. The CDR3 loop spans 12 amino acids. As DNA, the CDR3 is TGTGCCAGCAGCTTAGCAGGAGAGACCCAGTACTTC. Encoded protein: CASSLAGETQYF.

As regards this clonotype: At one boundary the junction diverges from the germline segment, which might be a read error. The CDR3: CDSSYGTNYGYTF. The CDR3 DNA sequence: TGTGACAGCAGTTACGGGACTAACTATGGCTACACCTTC. This chain uses TRBV6-6 with TRBJ1-2; D unclear. Per germline, CDR1 MNHNY and CDR2 SVGAGI (reference sequence). CDR3 length: 13 amino acids.

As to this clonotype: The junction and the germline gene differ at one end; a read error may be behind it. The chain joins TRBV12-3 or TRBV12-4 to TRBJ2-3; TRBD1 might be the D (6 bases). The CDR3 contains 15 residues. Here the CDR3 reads CASSFWVPRTETQYF. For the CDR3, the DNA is TGTGCCAGTAGTTTTTGGGTCCCAAGGACAGAAACGCAGTATTTT.

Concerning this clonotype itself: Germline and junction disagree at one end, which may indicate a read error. The CDR3 reads CASSIDTGGFLSTDTQYF. CDR3 bases: TGTGCCAGCAGCATAGATACGGGGGGCTTTCTTAGCACAGATACGCAGTATTTT. This chain links TRBV11-2 with TRBJ2-3, with D possibly TRBD2 on 7 matching bases. The CDR3 length is 18 residues. Germline V gives CDR1 SGHAT, CDR2 FQNNGV.

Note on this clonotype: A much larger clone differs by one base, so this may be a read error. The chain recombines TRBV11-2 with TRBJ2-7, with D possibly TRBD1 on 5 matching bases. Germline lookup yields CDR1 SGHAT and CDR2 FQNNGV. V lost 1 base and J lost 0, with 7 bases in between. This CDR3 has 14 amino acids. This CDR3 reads CASSLGGISYEQYF. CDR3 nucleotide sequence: TGTGCCAGCAGCTTAGGGGGCATCTCCTACGAGCAGTACTTC.

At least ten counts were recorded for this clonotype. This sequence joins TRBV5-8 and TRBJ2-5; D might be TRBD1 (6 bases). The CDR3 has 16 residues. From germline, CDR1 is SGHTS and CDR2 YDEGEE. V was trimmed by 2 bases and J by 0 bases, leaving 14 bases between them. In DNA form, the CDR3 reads TGTGCCAGCAGCTTATTCCCCCAGGGGTACCAAGAGACCCAGTACTTC. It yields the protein CASSLFPQGYQETQYF.